Here is one T cell receptor beta chain with its context. Its antigen is unidentified. The data derive from a study of T cell repertoires in cytomegalovirus infection. On the study more broadly: Matching HLA type and CMV infection were both indicated by public TCR beta signatures.

V shed 1 base and J shed 5 bases, with 12 bases lying between them. Germline V gene data show CDR1 as MGHRA and CDR2 as YSYEKL. This CDR3 region has 15 residues. TCRdb reanalysed the reads using MiXCR and keeps one entry per CDR3 protein. The sample lists tens of thousands of distinct CDR3 sequences; roughly 40% were seen once. Sequencing was performed on CD8+ T cells from cultured PBMCs, taken from culture after CMV antigen stimulation. The receptor comes from a human donor in good health (CMV status not recorded). Some clones in this sample may be carry-over from other donors' samples. The V call is TRBV4-1, the J call TRBJ1-5; D unresolved. The CDR3 loop reads CASSQGWPTHQPQHF. The CDR3 DNA reads as TGCGCCAGCAGCCAAGGATGGCCAACTCATCAGCCCCAGCATTTT.